This T cell receptor beta chain originates from a study of beta chain features in type 1 diabetes. Study outcomes and limitations: The naive, central memory and Treg TCRB repertoires looked more alike in patients than they did in healthy donors. Among all four CD4+ subsets, Type 1 diabetes patients had TCRB CDR3s that were moderately but significantly shorter.

Looked up from germline, CDR1 is MDHEN and CDR2 is SYDVKM. Losses at the gene ends were 6 bases for V and 5 bases for J; bases not matched to a gene: 7. CDR3 length: 14 amino acids. In its sample, this clone was seen a few times. Antigen: not known. The sequenced template was cDNA made from the entire isolated RNA. The method was immunoSEQ multiplex PCR; TCRdb's version includes in-frame clones alone and lacks a portion of them. Of 600,000 to 700,000 clones in the sample, about an eighth are singletons; the top ten hold 0.09% to 0.15%. Sequencing input: naive CD4+ T cells from blood. The V gene is TRBV28, the J gene TRBJ2-7; TRBD1 aligns across 10 bases. The TCR comes from a man aged 25-45 years with type 1 diabetes. The CDR3 coding sequence is TGTGCCAGCAGGAATTCGGGGACAGGGGACGAGCAGTACTTC. This encodes CASRNSGTGDEQYF.